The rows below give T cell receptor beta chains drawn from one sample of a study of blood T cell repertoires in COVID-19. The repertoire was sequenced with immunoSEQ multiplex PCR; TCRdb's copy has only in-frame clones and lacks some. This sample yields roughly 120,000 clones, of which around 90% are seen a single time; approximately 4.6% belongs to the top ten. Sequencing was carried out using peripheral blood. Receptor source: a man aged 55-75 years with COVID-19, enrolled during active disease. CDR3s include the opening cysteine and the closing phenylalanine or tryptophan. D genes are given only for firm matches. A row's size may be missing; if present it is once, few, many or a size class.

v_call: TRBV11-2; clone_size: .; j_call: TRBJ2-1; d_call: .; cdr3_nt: TGTGCCAGCCTTGGGGAGAGGAACAATGAGCAGTTCTTC; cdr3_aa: CASLGERNNEQFF
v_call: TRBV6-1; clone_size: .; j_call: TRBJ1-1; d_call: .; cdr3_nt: TGTGCCAGCAGTGATGTGTACCAGGACTATACCAACACTGAAGCTTTCTTT; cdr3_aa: CASSDVYQDYTNTEAFF
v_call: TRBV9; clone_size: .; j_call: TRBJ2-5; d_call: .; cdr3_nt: TGTGCCAGCAGCGTAACTGGGACTGGTGAAGAGACCCAGTACTTC; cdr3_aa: CASSVTGTGEETQYF
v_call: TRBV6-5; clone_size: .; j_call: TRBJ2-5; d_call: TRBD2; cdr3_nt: TGTGCCAGCGGACGCGGGAGTCTCGTGGAGACCCAGTACTTC; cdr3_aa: CASGRGSLVETQYF
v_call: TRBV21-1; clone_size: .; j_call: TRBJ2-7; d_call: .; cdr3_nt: TGTGCCAGCAGCAGGGGACTAGCGGGAGGGCTTAAGACCTACGAGCAGTACTTC; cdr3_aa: CASSRGLAGGLKTYEQYF
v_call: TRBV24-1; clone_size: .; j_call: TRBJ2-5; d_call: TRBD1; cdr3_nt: TGTGCCACCAGTGATACAGGGGGCAGGGAGACCCAGTACTTC; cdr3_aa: CATSDTGGRETQYF
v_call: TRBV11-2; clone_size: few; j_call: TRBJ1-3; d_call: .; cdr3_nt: TGTGCCAGCAGCGCGCGGGGGTCCAACTCTGGAAACACCATATATTTT; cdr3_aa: CASSARGSNSGNTIYF
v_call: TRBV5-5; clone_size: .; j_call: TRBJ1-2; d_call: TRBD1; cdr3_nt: TGTGCCAGCAGCTTGGCGGGACAGAACTATGGCTACACCTTC; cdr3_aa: CASSLAGQNYGYTF
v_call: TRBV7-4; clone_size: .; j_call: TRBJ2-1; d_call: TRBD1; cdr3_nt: TGTGCCAGCAGCCCCCCGGGACAGGGTTACAATGAGCAGTTCTTC; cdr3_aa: CASSPPGQGYNEQFF
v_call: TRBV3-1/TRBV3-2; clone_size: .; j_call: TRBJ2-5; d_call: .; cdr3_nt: TGTGCCAGCAGCCAACCCTTTGGCAGGGAGGAAGAGACCCAGTACTTC; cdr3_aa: CASSQPFGREEETQYF
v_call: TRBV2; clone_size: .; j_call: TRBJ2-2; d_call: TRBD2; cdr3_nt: TGTGCCAGCAGTGGCAGCGGGGATGGGGCCGGGGAGCTGTTTTTT; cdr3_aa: CASSGSGDGAGELFF
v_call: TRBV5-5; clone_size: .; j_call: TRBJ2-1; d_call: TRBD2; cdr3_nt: TGTGCCAGCAGCCACACTAGCGGGAGGTCCTCCTACAATGAGCAGTTCTTC; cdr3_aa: CASSHTSGRSSYNEQFF
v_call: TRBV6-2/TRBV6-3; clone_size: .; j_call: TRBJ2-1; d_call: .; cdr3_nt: TGTGCCAGCAGTTACCCAGGAGGCGGCAGGGGCCCCGTTAGCTCCTACAATGAGCAGTTCTTC; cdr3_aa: CASSYPGGGRGPVSSYNEQFF
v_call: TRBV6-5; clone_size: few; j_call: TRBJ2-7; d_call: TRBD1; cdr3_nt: TGTGCCAGCAGTCGGTCGGGACAGGGAGGGTGGGAGCAGTACTTC; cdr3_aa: CASSRSGQGGWEQYF
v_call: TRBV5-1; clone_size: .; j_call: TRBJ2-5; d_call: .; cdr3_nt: TGCGCCAGCAGCTTTGGGGCCGTCCAAGAGACCCAGTACTTC; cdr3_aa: CASSFGAVQETQYF
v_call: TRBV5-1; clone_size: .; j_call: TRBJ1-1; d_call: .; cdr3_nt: TGCGCCAGCAGCCTTTCCGGGACAACTGAAGCTTTCTTT; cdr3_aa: CASSLSGTTEAFF
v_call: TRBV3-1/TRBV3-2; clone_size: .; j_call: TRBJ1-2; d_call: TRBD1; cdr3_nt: TGTGCCAGCAGCCCGTTCGACAGGGAAGTCCATGGCTACACCTTC; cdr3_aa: CASSPFDREVHGYTF
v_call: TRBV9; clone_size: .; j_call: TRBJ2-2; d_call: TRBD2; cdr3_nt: TGTGCCAGCAAAAAAGCGGGAGGGTCCGGGGAGCTGTTTTTT; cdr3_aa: CASKKAGGSGELFF
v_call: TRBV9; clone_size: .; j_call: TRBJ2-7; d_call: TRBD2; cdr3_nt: TGTGCCAGCAGCCCCCGCCATGCGGGAGAACCCTACGAGCAGTACTTC; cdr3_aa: CASSPRHAGEPYEQYF
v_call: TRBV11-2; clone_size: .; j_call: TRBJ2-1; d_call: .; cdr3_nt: TGTGCCAGCACCCTCACAGGGTTCGGAGGCTACTACTCCTACAATGAGCAGTTCTTC; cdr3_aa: CASTLTGFGGYYSYNEQFF
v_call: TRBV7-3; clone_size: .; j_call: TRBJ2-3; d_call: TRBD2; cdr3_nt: TGTGCCAGCAGCTCAGCGGGAGGCGCTGGAGATACGCAGTATTTT; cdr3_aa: CASSSAGGAGDTQYF